The T cell receptor beta chain described here comes from a study of blood T cell repertoires in COVID-19. Across the study: The samples span acute and convalescent COVID-19 from the United States, Italy and Spain. The analysed material was cDNA or gDNA that came from T cells, B-cell-depleted T cells, or PBMCs.

Original analysis: Amplification of reference gene primers provided the estimated nucleated cell counts. Data came from immunoSEQ multiplex PCR; TCRdb stores just in-frame clones and leaves some out. D and trimming were read from the DNA, whereas the V and J calls and clone size are those reported in that table. The sample comprises about 280,000 clones, 83% of which are singletons, and approximately 9% rests with the top ten. The germline V gene has CDR1 LGHNA and CDR2 YSLEER. CDR3 size: 15 residues. V dropped 0 bases and J dropped 2 bases, with 10 bases sitting between them. Material for sequencing was peripheral blood. The chain recombines TRBV4-3 with TRBJ1-2, with a possible D match to TRBD1 (6 bases). This sequence was found in a woman aged 50 to 60 who had recovered from COVID-19. The CDR3 protein is CASSQEGAANYGYTF. Written as DNA, the CDR3 is TGCGCCAGCAGCCAAGAGGGGGCCGCAAACTATGGCTACACCTTC.